Below, 29 T cell receptor beta chains from the same sample are listed, as sequenced in a study of cytomegalovirus exposure and HLA in healthy donors (dated by TCRdb to the late 2010s). Library creation used the immunoSEQ multiplex PCR assay. A mixture of 60 forward primers for TCR Vbeta segments and 13 reverse primers for TCR Jbeta segments was used in the multiplex PCR. Imported from immuneACCESS, the table was reduced by TCRdb to in-frame sequences with V and J called. These copies leave out some clones; in studies compared against another copy, an unresolved V gene accounts for under half, and the cause of the remainder is not known. The sample yields about 130,000 clones; around 81% were counted once. The ten largest clones represent 1% to 1.5% of the sample. Source material: PBMCs. Source of these receptors: a female donor in good health and CMV-seronegative.

This chain connects TRBV11-2 to TRBJ1-1; a possible D gene is TRBD1 (6 bases). The CDR3 totals 13 residues. V was cut by 1 base and J by 7 bases, with 10 bases left in between. Germline V gives CDR1 SGHAT, CDR2 FQNNGV. The CDR3 region is CASSLATGIEAFF. CDR3 coding DNA: TGTGCCAGCAGCTTAGCAACAGGGATTGAAGCTTTCTTT.

This chain links TRBV11-2 with TRBJ1-1; D is unclear. Germline loops: CDR1 SGHAT, CDR2 FQNNGV. The CDR3 length is 15 residues. The V end was cut by 5 bases, the J end by 3 bases, with 16 bases between. The CDR3 nucleotides are TGTGCCAGCAGCCCCGGGAGCATCAGGTACACTGAAGCTTTCTTT. It is translated as CASSPGSIRYTEAFF.

The chain uses TRBV7-9 and TRBJ2-6; TRBD2 agrees at 7 bases. V was clipped by 4 bases and J by 4 bases; unmatched bases: 4. CDR1 is SEHNR, CDR2 FQNEAQ, per germline (reference sequence). This CDR3 is built from 15 residues. The CDR3 bases are TGTGCCAGCAGCTCCGCGGGGGACGGGGCCAACGTCCTGACTTTC. Its protein is CASSSAGDGANVLTF.

V usage is TRBV19 and J usage is TRBJ2-7; 15 positions match TRBD2. The ends lost 8 bases at V and 4 bases at J; junction bases unmatched: 6. CDR3 length: 15 amino acids. Germline lookup yields CDR1 LNHDA and CDR2 SQIVND (reference sequence). CDR3 in DNA: TGTGCCAGTTGTTCCGGGACTAGCGGGAGGTACGAGCAGTACTTC. Translated, it gives CASCSGTSGRYEQYF. The whole variable domain, filled in from reference TRBV19 and TRBJ2-7, reads DGGITQSPKYLFRKEGQNVTLSCEQNLNHDAMYWYRQDPGQGLRLIYYSQIVNDFQKGDIAEGYSVSREKKESFPLTVTSAQKNPTAFYLCASCSGTSGRYEQYFGPGTRLTVT.

Worth noting for this clone: Within the sample, other DNA sequences also encode this same CDR3. The chain couples TRBV5-1 to TRBJ2-7, with 8 bases lining up with TRBD1. Germline V gives CDR1 SGHRS, CDR2 YFSETQ. The CDR3 spans 17 residues. Unmatched junction bases numbered 12, after V lost 4 bases and J lost 0 bases. The CDR3 spells CASSLALDRGYSYEQYF. DNA of the CDR3: TGCGCCAGCAGCCTGGCCCTTGACAGGGGATACTCCTACGAGCAGTACTTC. The whole variable domain, filled in from reference TRBV5-1 and TRBJ2-7, reads KAGVTQTPRYLIKTRGQQVTLSCSPISGHRSVSWYQQTPGQGLQFLFEYFSETQRNKGNFPGRFSGRQFSNSRSEMNVSTLELGDSALYLCASSLALDRGYSYEQYFGPGTRLTVT.

This chain connects TRBV11-2 to TRBJ2-2; TRBD1 is a possible D gene (6 bases). The CDR3 covers 15 residues. V was pared by 5 bases and J by 1 base, with 11 bases between. Germline values: CDR1 SGHAT, CDR2 FQNNGV. CDR3 residues: CASSLRGGNTGELFF. The CDR3 DNA reads as TGTGCCAGCAGCCTCAGGGGTGGGAACACCGGGGAGCTGTTTTTT.

V gene TRBV29-1 combines with J gene TRBJ2-1; TRBD2 is a possible D gene (6 bases). Trimming removed 5 bases from V and 2 bases from J, with 13 bases in between. CDR3 length: 14 residues. Germline CDR1 SQVTM, CDR2 ANQGSEA. The CDR3 coding sequence is TGCAGCGTTAGTAAGGGACTGACCTACAATGAGCAGTTCTTC. Its protein product is CSVSKGLTYNEQFF.

The CDR3 region has the DNA TGTGCCCTAAGGACAGGGGGATACGAGCAGTACTTC. This codes for CALRTGGYEQYF. The chain recombines TRBV30 with TRBJ2-7; TRBD1 matches 10 bases. Looked up from germline, CDR1 is GTSNPN and CDR2 is SVGIG (reference sequence). V lost 8 bases and J lost 4; bases outside the gene matches: 5. The CDR3 is made up of 12 amino acids.

V usage is TRBV28 and J usage is TRBJ1-1; D gene uncertain. Trimming cost V 6 bases and J 1 base, with 15 bases left between them. The germline V gene encodes CDR1 MDHEN and CDR2 SYDVKM. The CDR3 contains 15 residues. The CDR3 protein is CASSQVGAENTEAFF. In nucleotides, the CDR3 is TGTGCCAGCAGCCAGGTCGGCGCAGAGAACACTGAAGCTTTCTTT.

This sequence joins TRBV28 and TRBJ1-5, with D unresolved. Trimming took off 6 bases at V and 2 bases at J, with 14 bases between the two ends. The CDR3 is 15 residues long. Germline CDR1 reads MDHEN; CDR2 reads SYDVKM. This chain's CDR3 is CASRPVGSGNQPQHF. CDR3 DNA sequence: TGTGCCAGCAGGCCCGTGGGGAGCGGCAATCAGCCCCAGCATTTT.

The rearrangement links TRBV28 to TRBJ1-1; possibly TRBD1 for D (5 bases). Germline CDR1 is MDHEN and CDR2 is SYDVKM. This CDR3 comprises 15 residues. Deletions cut 6 bases from V and 0 bases from J, with 14 bases between. CDR3 bases: TGTGCCAGCAGGAGGACAAGGGCTCTGAACACTGAAGCTTTCTTT. Translating it yields CASRRTRALNTEAFF.

This chain uses TRBV10-3 with TRBJ2-3; 10 bases map to TRBD1. CDR1 is ENHRY, CDR2 SYGVKD, per germline. V shed 4 bases and J 2 bases; nucleotides not matched to a gene: 12. The CDR3 contains 18 residues. The CDR3 DNA follows: TGTGCCATCAGTGGGGGACAGGGGAACGGTGTCTTCACAGATACGCAGTATTTT. It codes for CAISGGQGNGVFTDTQYF.

A remark on this clone: Mismatch with germline at one junction end may stem from a read error. Other DNA sequences from this sample encode an identical CDR3 as well. J is TRBJ1-1 and V is TRBV2; D is possibly TRBD1 (5 bases). Germline V gene sequence: CDR1 SNHLY, CDR2 FYNNEI. The CDR3 runs 15 residues. The CDR3 nucleotides read TGTGCCAGCAGCCTCAACCAGGGTTTGGACACTGAGGCTTTCTTT. This sequence encodes CASSLNQGLDTEAFF.

This chain connects TRBV7-9 to TRBJ2-5, with TRBD2 matching 7 bases. The CDR3 is made up of 18 amino acids. Germline loops: CDR1 SEHNR, CDR2 FQNEAQ (reference sequence). Unmatched junction bases numbered 16, after V lost 2 bases and J lost 4 bases. The CDR3 region is CASSLSLSGTPAGETQYF. The CDR3 nucleotides read TGTGCCAGCAGCTTATCCCTAAGCGGGACCCCGGCAGGAGAGACCCAGTACTTC.

The sample holds one count of this clone. The chain carries TRBV19 and TRBJ2-5; D unresolved. The CDR3 spans 13 residues. CDR1 LNHDA and CDR2 SQIVND come from the germline V gene (reference sequence). Trimming removed 5 bases from V and 1 base from J, with 8 bases in between. For the CDR3, the DNA is TGTGCCAGTAGTGGCAAACCCCAAGAGACCCAGTACTTC. It translates to CASSGKPQETQYF.

This clone has more than one count but fewer than ten. CDR3 nucleotides: TGTGCCAGCAGCTTGGAGCTAGCGAACGGGGAGCTGTTTTTT. This sequence encodes CASSLELANGELFF. The chain recombines TRBV5-4 with TRBJ2-2; possibly TRBD2 for D (6 bases). This CDR3 is built from 14 residues. The V gene lost 0 bases and the J gene lost 7 bases, with 10 bases spanning the gap. CDR1 is SGHNT, CDR2 YYREEE, per germline (reference sequence).

The chain is built from TRBV18 and TRBJ1-4; a possible D gene is TRBD1 (5 bases). Trimming cost V 2 bases and J 0 bases, with 13 bases left between them. CDR1 is KGHSH and CDR2 is LQKENI in the germline V gene. The CDR3 sequence is 17 residues long. The CDR3 is CASSPSYQGSTNEKLFF. DNA of the CDR3: TGTGCCAGCTCACCATCCTATCAGGGATCAACTAATGAAAAACTGTTTTTT. The full variable domain, with the rest looked up from reference TRBV18 and TRBJ1-4, is NAGVMQNPRHLVRRRGQEARLRCSPMKGHSHVYWYRQLPEEGLKFMVYLQKENIIDESGMPKERFSAEFPKEGPSILRIQQVVRGDSAAYFCASSPSYQGSTNEKLFFGSGTQLSVL.

The chain carries TRBV11-2 and TRBJ2-3, with TRBD2 identical over 9 bases. The CDR3 length is 17 residues. With V trimmed by 8 bases and J by 1 base, 13 bases remained unmatched. Germline loops: CDR1 SGHAT, CDR2 FQNNGV. The CDR3 reads CASSRWVRGGGTDTQYF. CDR3 nucleotides: TGTGCCAGCTCACGTTGGGTGCGGGGGGGAGGCACAGATACGCAGTATTTT.

This chain uses TRBV2 with TRBJ1-1, with D perhaps TRBD1 (6 bases). This CDR3 has 13 residues. In germline, CDR1 is SNHLY, CDR2 FYNNEI. Trimming stripped 11 bases from V and 3 bases from J, with 16 bases between. The CDR3 reads CAGRQVLDTEAFF. For the CDR3, the DNA is TGTGCCGGACGACAGGTTCTGGACACTGAAGCTTTCTTT.

The chain recombines TRBV9 with TRBJ1-1; D ambiguous. The CDR3 spans 13 residues. Germline assignment: CDR1 SGDLS and CDR2 YYNGEE. The V end lost 3 bases, the J end lost 4 bases, and 10 bases lay between the germline ends. The CDR3 region has the DNA TGTGCCAGCAGCGCGCTCTCGGGCACTGAAGCTTTCTTT. Encoded protein: CASSALSGTEAFF.

The chain employs TRBV6-1 and TRBJ2-3; 10 bases map to TRBD1. This CDR3 comprises 15 residues. Germline CDR1 MNHNS, CDR2 SASEGT. The junction had 6 bases not matched to a gene; V was cut back by 6 bases and J by 3 bases. This chain's CDR3 is CASRLRQGATDTQYF. The CDR3 DNA follows: TGTGCCAGCAGGCTCAGACAGGGGGCGACAGATACGCAGTATTTT.

The genes are TRBV4-1 and TRBJ2-2; 8 positions agree with TRBD2. V lost 0 bases to trimming and J lost 0 bases; unmatched junction nucleotides: 9. Germline-derived CDR1 and CDR2 are MGHRA and YSYEKL. This CDR3 has 19 residues. CDR3 region: CASSQEIRLAGSNTGELFF. The CDR3 region has the DNA TGCGCCAGCAGCCAAGAAATCCGGCTAGCGGGCTCGAACACCGGGGAGCTGTTTTTT.

The CDR3 DNA is TGTGCCTGGACACAGGGGGCAGATACGCAGTATTTT. Protein: CAWTQGADTQYF. V usage is TRBV30 and J usage is TRBJ2-3; 8 bases match TRBD1. With 4 bases clipped from V and 4 bases from J, the junction kept 1 base outside the gene matches. There are 12 residues in the CDR3. Germline V gene sequence: CDR1 GTSNPN, CDR2 SVGIG (reference sequence).

The chain links TRBV2 to TRBJ1-5; D gene ambiguous. The CDR3 sequence is 14 residues long. V was pared by 2 bases and J by 4 bases, with 9 bases between. Germline V lookup: CDR1 SNHLY, CDR2 FYNNEI. CDR3 amino acids: CASSETQQNQPQHF. The CDR3 nucleotides read TGTGCCAGCAGTGAAACACAGCAGAATCAGCCCCAGCATTTT.

The chain uses TRBV11-2 and TRBJ2-7; tentatively, D is TRBD1 (6 bases). Deletions cut 5 bases from V and 4 bases from J, with 12 bases between. CDR3 length: 13 residues. The germline V gene encodes CDR1 SGHAT and CDR2 FQNNGV. For the CDR3, the DNA is TGTGCCAGCAGCGACACCACAGGGTACGAGCAGTACTTC. Its protein product is CASSDTTGYEQYF.

V gene TRBV6-1 combines with J gene TRBJ2-3; D is perhaps TRBD1 (5 bases). Per germline, CDR1 MNHNS and CDR2 SASEGT. V shed 6 bases and J shed 0 bases, with 13 bases lying between them. CDR3 length: 15 residues. The CDR3 coding sequence is TGTGCCAGCAGGAGACGACAGAGTAGCACAGATACGCAGTATTTT. Translating gives CASRRRQSSTDTQYF.

The chain carries TRBV11-1 and TRBJ2-1; 12 nucleotides agree with TRBD2. This CDR3 is built from 16 residues. In germline, CDR1 is SGHAT, CDR2 FQDESV (reference sequence). V was pared by 1 base and J by 5 bases, with 3 bases of the junction left unmatched. The DNA for the CDR3 is TGTGCCAGCAGCTTAGGGACTAGCGGGGATAACAATGAGCAGTTCTTC. Translating it yields CASSLGTSGDNNEQFF.

The chain uses TRBV30 and TRBJ1-5, with D possibly being TRBD1 (5 bases). The CDR3 runs 14 residues. V was cut by 4 bases and J by 2 bases, with 12 bases left in between. Germline-derived CDR1 and CDR2 are GTSNPN and SVGIG (reference sequence). Written as DNA, the CDR3 is TGTGCCTGGAACCCCGGCAGGGGCAATCAGCCCCAGCATTTT. Translating gives CAWNPGRGNQPQHF.

The chain employs TRBV5-4 and TRBJ1-4; D not certain. CDR1 and CDR2 (germline): SGHNT, YYREEE (reference sequence). V was pared by 9 bases and J by 3 bases, with 15 bases between. CDR3 length: 14 amino acids. The CDR3 here is CATKEDLANEKLFF. CDR3 DNA: TGTGCCACCAAGGAGGACCTTGCTAATGAAAAACTGTTTTTT.